These 29 T cell receptor beta chains were sequenced from one sample in a study of T cells in Graves' hyperthyroidism and ophthalmopathy. RNA transcripts served as the template for amplifying TCR beta CDR3 regions. An initial round of RT-PCR targeting the TCR CDR3 relied on the HTBI primer set. From the multiplex PCR reads, TCRdb called clonotypes with MiXCR, one entry per CDR3 protein. The sample contains roughly 800,000 distinct CDR3 sequences, about two fifths of which appear only once. The sample comprised blood. The source is a man between 18 and 29 years old with Graves' hyperthyroidism.

Ten or more counts support this clonotype. This rearrangement joins TRBV10-3 to TRBJ2-7; D call uncertain. Between the trimmed V and J ends, which lost 10 bases and 7 bases, there was a span of 17 bases. The CDR3 extends over 12 amino acids. Germline loops: CDR1 ENHRY, CDR2 SYGVKD. The CDR3 region is CANPNLLIEQYF. CDR3 DNA: TGTGCCAACCCCAACTTGCTTATTGAGCAGTACTTC.

This clonotype was detected a few times. This chain joins TRBV9 and TRBJ2-7; tentatively, D is TRBD2 (7 bases). Germline V gives CDR1 SGDLS, CDR2 YYNGEE. This CDR3 spans 17 amino acids. V was shortened by 5 bases and J by 3 bases, with 24 bases between the two germline ends. The CDR3 is CASSLWTATSWGYEQYF. DNA for the CDR3: TGTGCCAGCAGTCTCTGGACAGCGACTAGCTGGGGCTACGAGCAGTACTTC.

The chain employs TRBV10-3 and TRBJ1-1; 8 nucleotides match TRBD1. In germline, CDR1 is ENHRY, CDR2 SYGVKD. CDR3 length: 12 residues. J lost 3 bases, V lost 9 bases, and 3 bases had no gene match. CDR3 nucleotide sequence: TGTGCCATTGGACAGGGTGACACTGAAGCTTTCTTT. Protein product: CAIGQGDTEAFF.

As for this clonotype: No DNA is shown, since the ends of the CDR3 on it are uncertain; the CDR3 is the one TCRdb lists. This rearrangement joins TRBV7-8 to TRBJ1-2. CDR1 and CDR2 from the germline V gene are SGHVS and FQNEAQ. The CDR3 spans 21 residues, counting both ends. The CDR3 protein is CASSFYICSAQLWGANYGYTF.

This clonotype was observed a single time. This sequence may be a read error, since a much larger clone differs from it by one base. The V gene is TRBV5-1, the J gene TRBJ1-5; D unclear. V was clipped by 3 bases and J by 2 bases, with 15 bases between them. The CDR3 has 16 residues. The germline V gene encodes CDR1 SGHRS and CDR2 YFSETQ. The CDR3 region has the DNA TGCGCCAGCAGCTCGGGTCCGGCCTCGGGCAATCAGCCCCAGCATTTT. This sequence encodes CASSSGPASGNQPQHF.

This clonotype was counted at least ten times. J is TRBJ1-6 and V is TRBV7-2; 11 nucleotides align to TRBD1. The CDR3 is made up of 15 amino acids. CDR1 SGHTA and CDR2 FQGNSA come from the germline V gene. Losses at the gene ends were 5 bases for V and 14 bases for J; bases not matched to a gene: 11. This CDR3 reads CASSRGQGAALALHF. DNA for the CDR3: TGTGCCAGCAGCCGCGGACAGGGGGCGGCTCTGGCCCTCCACTTT.

This chain uses TRBV6-5 with TRBJ1-6, with D unclear. V was trimmed by 8 bases and J by 6 bases, leaving 11 bases between them. This CDR3 is 13 amino acids long. Looked up from germline, CDR1 is MNHEY and CDR2 is SVGAGI. The CDR3 region has the DNA TGTGCCAGCGAGGATAGCCTTAATTCACCCCTCCACTTT. It encodes CASEDSLNSPLHF.

A few counts support this clonotype. The chain has TRBV7-3 and TRBJ2-7, with D tentatively TRBD1 (5 bases). The germline gives CDR1 SGHTA, CDR2 FQGTGA. V lost 5 bases and J lost 2, with 13 bases in between. This CDR3 is 14 amino acids long. The CDR3 is CASSELSGPYEQYF. CDR3 coding DNA: TGTGCCAGCAGCGAGCTTTCAGGGCCCTACGAGCAGTACTTC.

Concerning this clonotype itself: The junction departs from germline at one end; a sequencing error may be responsible. J is TRBJ2-5 and V is TRBV6-6, with TRBD1 identical over 9 bases. The CDR3 is 11 residues long. CDR1 MNHNY and CDR2 SVGAGI come from the germline V gene (reference sequence). In DNA form, the CDR3 reads TGTGCCAGCAGTTCCGGACAGGGGCAAGACTTC. Translating it yields CASSSGQGQDF.

The chain recombines TRBV20-1 with TRBJ1-5; D is possibly TRBD1 (6 bases). CDR1 is DFQATT, CDR2 SNEGSKA, per germline (reference sequence). The CDR3 consists of 18 residues. V lost 3 bases, J lost 0 bases, and 21 bases lay in between. The CDR3 reads CSARDRTANLYSNQPQHF. The DNA for the CDR3 is TGCAGTGCTAGGGATAGGACAGCGAACCTTTATAGCAATCAGCCCCAGCATTTT.

The chain uses TRBV6-6 and TRBJ1-1, with D uncertain. The CDR3 is 13 residues long. Germline V gives CDR1 MNHNY, CDR2 SVGAGI (reference sequence). Trimming removed 2 bases at V and 5 bases at J, with 9 bases between. The CDR3 nucleotides are TGTGCCAGCAGTTACGGCGGGCCGACTGAAGCTTTCTTT. This translates into CASSYGGPTEAFF.

The chain is built from TRBV29-1 and TRBJ2-3; D gene unclear. Looked up from germline, CDR1 is SQVTM and CDR2 is ANQGSEA. The CDR3 has 13 residues. V was cut by 1 base and J by 3 bases, with 8 bases left in between. CDR3 protein: CSVEGPATDTQYF. The CDR3 region has the DNA TGCAGCGTTGAAGGGCCAGCGACAGATACGCAGTATTTT.

The genes are TRBV29-1 and TRBJ1-2; 10 positions agree with TRBD1. This CDR3 has 13 residues. Per the germline V gene, CDR1 is SQVTM and CDR2 is ANQGSEA. The J segment lost 8 bases and the V segment lost 6 bases, leaving 9 bases of the junction unmatched. The CDR3 DNA follows: TGCAGCGTGACCTCGGGACAGGGGCGAGGCTACACCTTC. Its translation: CSVTSGQGRGYTF.

As for this clonotype: Possible read error: a much larger clone is one base away. V gene TRBV7-2 combines with J gene TRBJ1-1; D unresolved. Trimming removed 4 bases at V and 1 base at J, with 10 bases between. The CDR3 loop spans 14 amino acids. Per germline, CDR1 SGHTA and CDR2 FQGNSA. Here the CDR3 reads CASSYGSPNTEAFF. The CDR3 DNA sequence: TGTGCCAGCAGCTACGGGAGCCCGAACACTGAAGCTTTCTTT.

This clonotype came up a few times. The chain links TRBV5-1 to TRBJ2-7, with D unclear. The V end lost 2 bases, the J end lost 0 bases, and 12 bases lay between the germline ends. Germline V gene lookup returns CDR1 SGHRS and CDR2 YFSETQ. This CDR3 region has 15 residues. The DNA of the CDR3 is TGCGCCAGCAGCTTAACGAGAATCACCTCCTACGAGCAGTACTTC. It codes for CASSLTRITSYEQYF.

In the case of this clonotype: Given a much more abundant clone one base away, this may be a read error. This chain connects TRBV2 to TRBJ2-2, with D possibly being TRBD2 (6 bases). The CDR3 contains 15 residues. Trimming pared 5 bases from V and 7 bases from J, leaving 17 bases between. Germline V gene data show CDR1 as SNHLY and CDR2 as FYNNEI. The CDR3 DNA is TGTGCCAGCAGTATGTTGTCGGGAGCGGTCGGGGAGCTGTTTTTT. Translating gives CASSMLSGAVGELFF.

The V gene is TRBV6-2 or TRBV6-3, the J gene TRBJ1-1; 9 nucleotides line up with TRBD1. V lost 8 bases to trimming and J lost 5 bases; unmatched junction nucleotides: 6. This CDR3 region has 13 residues. From germline, CDR1 is MNHEY and CDR2 SVGEGT. CDR3 DNA: TGTGCCAGCGGGGACAGGGCAGGAACTGAAGCTTTCTTT. Translating gives CASGDRAGTEAFF.

This clonotype was seen at least ten times. This chain uses TRBV10-3 with TRBJ1-1, with D hard to call. This CDR3 has 12 residues. V was cut by 4 bases and J by 1 base, with 4 bases left in between. CDR1 and CDR2 (germline): ENHRY, SYGVKD. CDR3 nucleotides: TGTGCCATCAGTGGCGGGAACACTGAAGCTTTCTTT. This encodes CAISGGNTEAFF.

The sample holds many counts of this clonotype. CDR3 loop: CSAIQGEQYF. For the CDR3, the DNA is TGCAGCGCCATACAGGGGGAGCAGTACTTC. The rearrangement uses TRBV29-1 and TRBJ2-7, with 7 bases identical to TRBD1. J was trimmed by 7 bases and V by 7 bases; bases with no gene match: 4. Germline V gives CDR1 SQVTM, CDR2 ANQGSEA. CDR3 length: 10 residues.

Remarks on this clonotype: A junction end diverges from the germline sequence, so it may reflect a read error. This chain links TRBV19 with TRBJ2-2; D might be TRBD2 (6 bases). The CDR3 has 14 residues. Per germline, CDR1 LNHDA and CDR2 SQIVND (reference sequence). The CDR3 loop reads CASSPHPGVGELLF. CDR3 DNA: TGTGCCAGTAGTCCTCACCCGGGAGTCGGGGAGCTGCTTTTT.

The rearrangement uses TRBV9 and TRBJ1-4, with 8 bases fitting TRBD1. The V and J ends lost 5 bases and 3 bases, in that order; junction bases with no gene match: 6. The length of the CDR3 is 15 residues. CDR1 is SGDLS, CDR2 YYNGEE, per germline. The CDR3 region has the DNA TGTGCCAGCAGTTTCTCAGGGGGCCCTAATGAAAAACTGTTTTTT. Translated: CASSFSGGPNEKLFF.

This clonotype was found a few times. The chain has TRBV5-1 and TRBJ2-2, with TRBD1 matching 8 bases. Looked up from germline, CDR1 is SGHRS and CDR2 is YFSETQ. The CDR3 loop spans 15 amino acids. V shed 6 bases, J shed 0 bases, and the junction held 4 bases outside the gene matches. The CDR3 DNA reads TGCGCCAGCAATGACAGGGGTCCGAACACCGGGGAGCTGTTTTTT. The encoded protein is CASNDRGPNTGELFF.

This clonotype was observed at least ten times. Sequence at one end of the junction differs from germline and may be a read error. The genes are TRBV5-1 and TRBJ2-7; D might be TRBD2 (6 bases). Germline V gives CDR1 SGHRS, CDR2 YFSETQ. The CDR3 is made up of 14 amino acids. The chain's CDR3 is CASSLGGGSYEQYF. In DNA, the CDR3 is TGTGCCAGCAGCTTGGGAGGAGGGTCCTACGAGCAGTACTTC.

The J gene is TRBJ1-5, the V gene TRBV4-1; maybe TRBD1 (6 bases). The CDR3 runs to 13 residues. V lost 3 bases, J lost 5 bases, and 8 bases lay in between. Germline lookup yields CDR1 MGHRA and CDR2 YSYEKL. The CDR3 bases are TGCGCCAGCAGCCAGACAGGCGATCAGCCCCAGCATTTT. Translated, it gives CASSQTGDQPQHF.

This clonotype was seen more than once but under ten times. V gene TRBV5-4 combines with J gene TRBJ2-7, with TRBD2 matching 10 bases. CDR3 length equals 14 residues. In germline, CDR1 is SGHNT, CDR2 YYREEE (reference sequence). Trimming removed 4 bases from V and 4 bases from J; junction bases left unmatched: 5. The CDR3 DNA sequence: TGTGCCAGCAGCGCGGCTAGCGGGAGTTACGAGCAGTACTTC. Amino acids: CASSAASGSYEQYF.

Comment on this clonotype: A read error is possible here, since a much larger clone lies one base away. In this CDR3 the conserved last residue, phenylalanine or tryptophan, is missing, so a read error is likely. V usage is TRBV7-8 and J usage is TRBJ2-7; D not resolved. The CDR3 is made up of 13 amino acids. The germline gives CDR1 SGHVS, CDR2 FQNEAQ. Trimming cost V 1 base and J 3 bases, with 7 bases left between them. This CDR3 is CASSLEINYEQYL. As DNA, the CDR3 is TGTGCCAGCAGCTTAGAAATCAACTACGAGCAGTACCTC.

Note on this clonotype: This may stem from a read error, because a much larger clone lies one nucleotide away. The chain employs TRBV7-2 and TRBJ1-3; TRBD1 is a possible D gene (6 bases). The V gene's germline CDR1 is SGHTA and CDR2 FQGNSA. The CDR3 is made up of 16 amino acids. The CDR3 protein is CVSSRKTTGSGNTIYF. The CDR3 bases are TGTGTCAGCAGCCGAAAGACGACAGGTTCAGGAAACACCATATATTTT. Variable domain in full (rest from reference TRBV7-2 and TRBJ1-3): GAGVSQSPSNKVTEKGKDVELRCDPISGHTALYWYRQSLGQGLEFLIYFQGNSAPDKSGLPSDRFSAERTGGSVSTLTIQRTQQEDSAVYLCVSSRKTTGSGNTIYFGEGSWLTVV.

This clonotype was counted ten times or more. The chain combines TRBV2 with TRBJ1-5, with D uncertain. CDR3 length equals 15 residues. V was shortened by 3 bases and J by 8 bases, with 17 bases between the two germline ends. Germline lookup yields CDR1 SNHLY and CDR2 FYNNEI. This CDR3 reads CASSEEWDLEEPQHF. The CDR3 DNA reads as TGTGCCAGCAGTGAGGAGTGGGATCTCGAAGAGCCCCAGCATTTT.

The gene calls are TRBV19 and TRBJ1-3; no reliable D call. The length of the CDR3 is 14 residues. V gave up 3 bases and J gave up 4 bases, with 10 bases separating them. From germline, CDR1 is LNHDA and CDR2 SQIVND (reference sequence). This CDR3 is CASSMGQVGNTIYF. The CDR3 DNA follows: TGTGCCAGTAGTATGGGCCAGGTCGGAAACACCATATATTTT.